This T cell receptor beta chain was captured in a study of blood T cell repertoires in COVID-19. This clone was observed a handful of times. Ages ranged from about 18 to 89 years, with residence in 24 US areas. The study assigned cohorts using participant-reported clinical history. Germline CDR1 and CDR2: SGHVS and FNYEAQ. V trimming: 5 bases; J trimming: 7 bases; junction bases outside the gene matches: 8. This CDR3 is 13 amino acids long. Assay used: immunoSEQ multiplex PCR; TCRdb lists only in-frame clones, some missing. The repertoire includes about 220,000 clones, 80% to 90% of them detected once, and under 4% sits in the top ten.

What was sequenced was PBMCs or T cells enriched from blood (not recorded which). The TCR originated in a woman aged 35 to 49 with acute COVID-19. The chain employs TRBV7-6 and TRBJ2-7; 7 bases match TRBD1. CDR3 residues: CASSPRGTLEQYF. The CDR3 coding sequence is TGTGCCAGCAGCCCCAGGGGGACACTTGAGCAGTACTTC.